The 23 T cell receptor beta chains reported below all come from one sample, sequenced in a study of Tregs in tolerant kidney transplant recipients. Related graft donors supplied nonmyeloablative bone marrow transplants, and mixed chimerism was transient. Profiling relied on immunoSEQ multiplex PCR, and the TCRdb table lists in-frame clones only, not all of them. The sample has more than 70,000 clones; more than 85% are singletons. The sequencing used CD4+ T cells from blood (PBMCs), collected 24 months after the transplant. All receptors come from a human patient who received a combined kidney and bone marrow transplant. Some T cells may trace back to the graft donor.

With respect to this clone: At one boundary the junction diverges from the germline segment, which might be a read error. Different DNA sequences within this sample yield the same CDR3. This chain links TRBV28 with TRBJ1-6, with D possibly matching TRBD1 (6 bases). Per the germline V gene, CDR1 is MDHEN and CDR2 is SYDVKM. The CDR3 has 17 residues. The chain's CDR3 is CASSLLEGGVNNSPLHF. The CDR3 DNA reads TGTGCCAGCAGTTTATTGGAGGGGGGGGTTAATAATTCGCCCCTCCACTTT.

CDR3 region: CASSLGQGVYGYTF. CDR3 nucleotide sequence: TGTGCCAGCAGCTTGGGACAGGGGGTTTATGGCTACACCTTC. The chain uses TRBV7-2 and TRBJ1-2; 11 bases map to TRBD1. Germline V lookup: CDR1 SGHTA, CDR2 FQGNSA. The CDR3 is made up of 14 amino acids. With V trimmed by 3 bases and J by 5 bases, 2 bases remained unmatched.

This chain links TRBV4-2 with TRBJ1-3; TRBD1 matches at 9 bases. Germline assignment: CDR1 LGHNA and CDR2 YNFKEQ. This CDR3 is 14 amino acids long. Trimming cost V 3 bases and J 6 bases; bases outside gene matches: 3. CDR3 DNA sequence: TGTGCCAGCAGCCAGTGGACAGGGGAAAACACCATATATTTT. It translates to CASSQWTGENTIYF.

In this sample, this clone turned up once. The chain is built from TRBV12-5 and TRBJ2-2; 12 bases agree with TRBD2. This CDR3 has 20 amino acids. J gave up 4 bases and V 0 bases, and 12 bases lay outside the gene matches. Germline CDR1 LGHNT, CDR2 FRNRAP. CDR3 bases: TGTGCTAGTGGTTTGGTACTGACTAGCGGGGGCCCTACAGGCACCGGGGAGCTGTTTTTT. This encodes CASGLVLTSGGPTGTGELFF.

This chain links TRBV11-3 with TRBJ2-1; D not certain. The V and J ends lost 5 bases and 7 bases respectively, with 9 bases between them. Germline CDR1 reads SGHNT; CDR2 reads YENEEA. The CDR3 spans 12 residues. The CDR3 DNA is TGTGCCAGCAGCCGCGTTATGAATGAGCAGTTCTTC. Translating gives CASSRVMNEQFF.

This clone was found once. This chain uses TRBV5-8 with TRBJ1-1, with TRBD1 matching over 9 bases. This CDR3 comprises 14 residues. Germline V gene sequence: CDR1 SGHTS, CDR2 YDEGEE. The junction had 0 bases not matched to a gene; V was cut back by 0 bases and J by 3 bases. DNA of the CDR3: TGTGCCAGCAGCTTGGGGACAGGGGACACTGAAGCTTTCTTT. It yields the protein CASSLGTGDTEAFF.

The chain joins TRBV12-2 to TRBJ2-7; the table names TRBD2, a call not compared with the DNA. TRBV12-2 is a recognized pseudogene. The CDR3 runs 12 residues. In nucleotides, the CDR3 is TGTGCAAGTCGCTTAGGAGAAAACGAGCAGTACTTC. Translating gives CASRLGENEQYF.

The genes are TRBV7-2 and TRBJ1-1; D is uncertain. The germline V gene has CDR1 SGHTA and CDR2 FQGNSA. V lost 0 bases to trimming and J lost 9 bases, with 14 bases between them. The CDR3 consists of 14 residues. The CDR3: CASSLAQQRVKAFF. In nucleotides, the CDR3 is TGTGCCAGCAGCTTAGCTCAACAGAGGGTGAAAGCTTTCTTT. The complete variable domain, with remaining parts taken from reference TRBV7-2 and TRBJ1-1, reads GAGVSQSPSNKVTEKGKDVELRCDPISGHTALYWYRQSLGQGLEFLIYFQGNSAPDKSGLPSDRFSAERTGGSVSTLTIQRTQQEDSAVYLCASSLAQQRVKAFFGQGTRLTVV.

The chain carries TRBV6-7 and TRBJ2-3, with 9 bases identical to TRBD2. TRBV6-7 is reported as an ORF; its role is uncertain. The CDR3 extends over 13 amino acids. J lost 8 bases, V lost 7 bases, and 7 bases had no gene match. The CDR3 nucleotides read TGTGCCAGCAAGCGGGGGGTGTCGGGTACGCAGTATTTT. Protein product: CASKRGVSGTQYF.

The CDR3 protein is CASSYSSLEVIKVAFF. CDR3 in DNA: TGTGCCAGCAGTTACTCGAGCTTGGAGGTGATCAAGGTAGCTTTCTTT. V usage is TRBV6-5 and J usage is TRBJ1-1, with D uncertain. The CDR3 extends over 16 amino acids. CDR1 and CDR2 (germline): MNHEY, SVGAGI. Trimming pared 0 bases from V and 10 bases from J, leaving 21 bases between.

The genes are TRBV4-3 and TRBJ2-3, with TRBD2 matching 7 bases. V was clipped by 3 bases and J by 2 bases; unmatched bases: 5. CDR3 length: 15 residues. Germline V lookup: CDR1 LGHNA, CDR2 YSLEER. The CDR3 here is CASSQKGGDTDTQYF. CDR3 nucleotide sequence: TGCGCCAGCAGCCAGAAGGGAGGGGACACAGATACGCAGTATTTT.

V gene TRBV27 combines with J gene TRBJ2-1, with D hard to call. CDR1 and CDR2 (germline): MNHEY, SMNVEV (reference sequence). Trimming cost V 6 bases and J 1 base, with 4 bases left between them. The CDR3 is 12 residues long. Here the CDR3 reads CASRHSYNEQFF. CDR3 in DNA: TGTGCCAGCAGACATTCCTACAATGAGCAGTTCTTC.

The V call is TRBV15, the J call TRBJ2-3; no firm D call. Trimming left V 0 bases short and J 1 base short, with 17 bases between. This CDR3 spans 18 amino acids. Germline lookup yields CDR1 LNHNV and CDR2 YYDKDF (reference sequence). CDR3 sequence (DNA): TGTGCCACCAGCAGAGACCGATCGGGTCGGCCGGGCACAGATACGCAGTATTTT. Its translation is CATSRDRSGRPGTDTQYF.

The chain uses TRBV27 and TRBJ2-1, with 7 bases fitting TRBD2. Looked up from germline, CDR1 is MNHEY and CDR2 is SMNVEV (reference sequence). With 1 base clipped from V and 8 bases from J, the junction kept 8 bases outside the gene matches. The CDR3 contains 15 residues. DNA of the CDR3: TGTGCCAGCAGTTTATTGGGCGGGGGTAGGGATGAGCAGTTCTTC. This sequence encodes CASSLLGGGRDEQFF.

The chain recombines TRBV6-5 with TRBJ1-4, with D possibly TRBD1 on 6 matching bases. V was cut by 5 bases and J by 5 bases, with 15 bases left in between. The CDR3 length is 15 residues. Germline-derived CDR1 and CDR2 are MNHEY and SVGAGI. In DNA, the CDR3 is TGTGCCAGCAGTAAAGGAGACAGGTCCAATGAAAAACTGTTTTTT. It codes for CASSKGDRSNEKLFF.

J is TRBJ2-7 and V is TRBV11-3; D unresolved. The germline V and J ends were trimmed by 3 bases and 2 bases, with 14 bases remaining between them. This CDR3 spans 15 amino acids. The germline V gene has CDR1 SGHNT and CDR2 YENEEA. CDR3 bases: TGTGCCAGCAGCTTTTTTGTTCGCGGCCCCTACGAGCAGTACTTC. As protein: CASSFFVRGPYEQYF.

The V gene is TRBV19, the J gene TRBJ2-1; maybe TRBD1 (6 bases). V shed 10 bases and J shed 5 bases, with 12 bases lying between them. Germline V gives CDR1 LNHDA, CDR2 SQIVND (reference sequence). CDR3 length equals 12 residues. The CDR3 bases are TGTGCCACCGACACAGGGAACAATGAGCAGTTCTTC. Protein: CATDTGNNEQFF.

The CDR3 region has the DNA TGTGCCAGCAGCTTAGCAGGGACTAGCGGGAGATTTGGGGATACGCAGTATTTT. Translating gives CASSLAGTSGRFGDTQYF. The gene calls are TRBV7-9 and TRBJ2-3; the match to TRBD2 covers 14 bases. The length of the CDR3 is 18 residues. CDR1 is SEHNR, CDR2 FQNEAQ, per germline (reference sequence). The junction had 8 bases not matched to a gene; V was cut back by 0 bases and J by 6 bases.

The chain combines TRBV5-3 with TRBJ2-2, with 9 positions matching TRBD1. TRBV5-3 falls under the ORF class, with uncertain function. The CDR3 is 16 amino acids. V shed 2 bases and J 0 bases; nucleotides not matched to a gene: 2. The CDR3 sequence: CARSFRQGANTGELFF. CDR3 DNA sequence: TGTGCCAGAAGCTTCCGACAGGGGGCGAACACCGGGGAGCTGTTTTTT.

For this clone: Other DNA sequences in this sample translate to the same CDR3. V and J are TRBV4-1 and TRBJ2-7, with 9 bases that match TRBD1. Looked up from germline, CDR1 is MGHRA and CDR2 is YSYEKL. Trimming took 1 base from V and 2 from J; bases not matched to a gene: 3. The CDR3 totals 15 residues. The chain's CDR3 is CASSQGGQGTYEQYF. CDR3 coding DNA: TGCGCCAGCAGCCAAGGGGGACAGGGAACCTACGAGCAGTACTTC.

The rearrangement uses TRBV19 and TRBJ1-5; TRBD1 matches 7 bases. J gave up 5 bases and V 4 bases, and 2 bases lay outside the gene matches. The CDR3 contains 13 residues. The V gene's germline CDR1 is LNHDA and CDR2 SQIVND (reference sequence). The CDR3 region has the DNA TGTGCCAGTAGTACCCAGGGGGATCAGCCCCAGCATTTT. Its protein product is CASSTQGDQPQHF.

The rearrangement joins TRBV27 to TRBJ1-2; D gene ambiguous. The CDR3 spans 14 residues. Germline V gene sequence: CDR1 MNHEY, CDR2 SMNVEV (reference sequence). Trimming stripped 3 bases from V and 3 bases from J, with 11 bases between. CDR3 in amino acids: CASSFHSQDYGYTF. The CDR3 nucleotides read TGTGCCAGCAGTTTTCACAGCCAGGACTATGGCTACACCTTC.

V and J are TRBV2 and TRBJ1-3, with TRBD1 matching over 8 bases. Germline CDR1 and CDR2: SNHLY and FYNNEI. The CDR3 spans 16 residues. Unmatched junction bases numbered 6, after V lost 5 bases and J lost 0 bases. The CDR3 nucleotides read TGTGCCAGCAGTCCTTGGACAGGGAGCTCTGGAAACACCATATATTTT. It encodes CASSPWTGSSGNTIYF.